This T cell receptor (beta chain) stems from a study of Ad26.COV2.S vaccination and SARS-CoV-2 variants. General study findings and limits: Breadth of non-spike TCRs did not differ between vaccinees and placebo recipients.

As to treatment: approximately 18 received Ad26.COV2.S at low or high dose, single or two shots; about five received placebo; per-sample allocation not given. The study sampled participants on day 63 after the first vaccine or placebo injection. The length of the CDR3 is 15 residues. Trimming at V came to 4 bases and at J to 1 base, leaving 5 bases not matched to a gene. Germline V CDR1 and CDR2: SGDLS, YYNGEE. On this clone itself: Its antigen is still unknown.

The data were produced by immunoSEQ multiplex PCR, yet TCRdb's version contains in-frame clones alone and is incomplete. The data contain approximately 410,000 clones, 92% of them singletons. This sequence was found in a person aged 18-65 years who received the Ad26.COV2.S COVID-19 vaccine or a placebo. J is TRBJ2-7 and V is TRBV9; 10 positions agree with TRBD1. Sample: peripheral blood, taken in a trial of Ad26.COV2.S vaccine versus placebo. The DNA for the CDR3 is TGTGCCAGCAGCCTCCGGGACAGGGGATCCTACGAGCAGTACTTC. Translated, it gives CASSLRDRGSYEQYF. The full variable domain, rest sourced from reference TRBV9 and TRBJ2-7, is DSGVTQTPKHLITATGQRVTLRCSPRSGDLSVYWYQQSLDQGLQFLIQYYNGEERAKGNILERFSAQQFPDLHSELNLSSLELGDSALYFCASSLRDRGSYEQYFGPGTRLTVT.